These 4 T cell receptor beta chains were all obtained from the same sample, sequenced in a study of T cell responses to AZD1222 COVID-19 vaccine. Generated by immunoSEQ multiplex PCR, the TCRdb table keeps only in-frame clones and is missing some. There are some 99,000 clones in the sample; roughly 90% occur only once, and around a sixth lies in the top ten. Sequenced material: peripheral blood, taken 28 days after the second AZD1222 dose. These receptor sequences come from an adult who received the AZD1222 COVID-19 vaccine.

This clone was counted a few times. The CDR3 is CASSSPGLAGTEQFF. The CDR3 region has the DNA TGTGCCAGCAGCTCGCCGGGACTAGCGGGAACTGAGCAGTTCTTC. The chain is built from TRBV4-2 and TRBJ2-1, with 13 bases lining up with TRBD2. CDR1 and CDR2 (germline): LGHNA, YNFKEQ. The ends lost 5 bases at V and 9 bases at J; junction bases unmatched: 7. The CDR3 length is 15 residues.

The V call is TRBV24-1, the J call TRBJ1-3; D might be TRBD1 (5 bases). This CDR3 has 12 amino acids. V lost 9 bases to trimming and J lost 0 bases, with 5 bases between them. In germline, CDR1 is KGHDR, CDR2 SFDVKD. The CDR3 coding sequence is TGTGCCACCCAGGGCTCTGGAAACACCATATATTTT. It translates to CATQGSGNTIYF.

The rearrangement uses TRBV18 and TRBJ1-4; the D is unclear. The CDR3 totals 13 residues. V was shortened by 1 base and J by 4 bases, with 4 bases between the two germline ends. Germline CDR1 is KGHSH and CDR2 is LQKENI. In DNA form, the CDR3 reads TGTGCCAGCTCACCACAAAATAATGAAAAACTGTTTTTT. Amino acids: CASSPQNNEKLFF.

This clone was found once. The rearrangement uses TRBV7-2 and TRBJ1-3, with D possibly being TRBD1 (6 bases). The CDR3 consists of 15 residues. Trimming shortened V by 1 base and J by 4 bases, and 11 bases separated the two germline ends. The germline CDR1 and CDR2 sequences are SGHTA and FQGNSA. CDR3 DNA sequence: TGTGCCAGCAGCTTAGGGGGGGGCGAAGGAAACACCATATATTTT. Translated, it gives CASSLGGGEGNTIYF.